This T cell receptor beta chain was captured in a study of radiotherapy plus CTLA-4 blockade in lung cancer. Generated by immunoSEQ multiplex PCR, the TCRdb table keeps only in-frame clones and is missing some. The sample records 58,000 or so clones, around 80% being singletons. This CDR3 is 15 amino acids long. V shed 5 bases and J 3 bases; nucleotides not matched to a gene: 10. From germline, CDR1 is SGHAT and CDR2 FQNNGV. Material: peripheral blood, obtained from a patient treated with radiotherapy plus ipilimumab. This receptor was obtained from a human donor with non-small cell lung cancer who had a complete response to radiotherapy plus ipilimumab. This chain joins TRBV11-2 and TRBJ2-7, with TRBD1 matching 7 bases. CDR3 sequence reads: CASSRSTGQSYEQYF. In DNA, the CDR3 is TGTGCCAGCAGCCGGAGTACGGGACAGAGCTACGAGCAGTACTTC.